The clone carrying this T cell receptor (beta chain) was picked up a small number of times. What it binds is unknown. This specimen comes from a study of T cells in localized non-small cell lung cancer. Notes on the study in general: Sequencing covered just one tumor region, so heterogeneity cannot be ruled out. In adjacent lung, a median about 52 of the top 100 tumor clones were found. Uninvolved adjacent lung showed the highest T cell clonality, exceeding tumor. Longer overall survival was associated with a higher density of T cells in the blood.

Libraries were prepared by immunoSEQ multiplex PCR; TCRdb keeps only in-frame clonotypes and omits some of them. The sample consists of 100,000 to 150,000 clones, around 89% of them appearing once. Germline V gives CDR1 SGHRS, CDR2 YFSETQ. J was trimmed by 3 bases and V by 0 bases; bases with no gene match: 4. The CDR3 loop spans 15 amino acids. This receptor was obtained from an older female donor with stage I lung adenocarcinoma. The chain joins TRBV5-1 to TRBJ2-7; 9 bases fit TRBD2. The sample here was peripheral blood, taken before any cancer treatment. The CDR3 coding sequence is TGCGCCAGCAGCTTGGGAGCGGGAGGTGACTACGAGCAGTACTTC. Protein: CASSLGAGGDYEQYF.